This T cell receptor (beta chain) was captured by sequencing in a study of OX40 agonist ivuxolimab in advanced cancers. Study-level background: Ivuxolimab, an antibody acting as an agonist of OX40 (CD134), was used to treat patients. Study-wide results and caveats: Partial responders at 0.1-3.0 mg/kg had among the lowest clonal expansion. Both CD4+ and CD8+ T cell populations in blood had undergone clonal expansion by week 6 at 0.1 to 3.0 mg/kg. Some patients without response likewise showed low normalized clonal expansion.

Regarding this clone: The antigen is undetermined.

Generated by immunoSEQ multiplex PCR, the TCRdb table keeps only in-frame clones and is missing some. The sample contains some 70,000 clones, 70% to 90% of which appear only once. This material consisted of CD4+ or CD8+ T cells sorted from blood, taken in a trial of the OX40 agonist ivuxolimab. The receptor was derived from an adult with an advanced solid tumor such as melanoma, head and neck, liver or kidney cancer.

The DNA for the CDR3 is TGTGCCAGCAGCTCGCTACTCAGGGGGCAGGTTGGCTACACCTTC. Its protein is CASSSLLRGQVGYTF. The chain employs TRBV7-2 and TRBJ1-2; 8 nucleotides line up with TRBD1. The CDR3 is 15 amino acids. V shed 4 bases and J 7 bases; nucleotides not matched to a gene: 11. Germline loops: CDR1 SGHTA, CDR2 FQGNSA.